A selection of T cell receptor beta chains follows, all from one sample in a study of cytomegalovirus exposure and HLA in healthy donors. TCRdb keeps only in-frame clones here, not all; method: immunoSEQ multiplex PCR. The table lists approximately 120,000 clones, 69% of them singletons, with about 5% in the top ten. The sequencing sample was made of PBMCs. The receptors come from a woman between 65 and 79 years old in good health and CMV-seropositive. Each CDR3 is given with its conserved first and last residue. D genes are given only for firm matches. Expanded clones are given a class, and other clones once, few, many or no size at all.

abundance: NA
d_gene: NA
j_gene: TRBJ1-2
v_gene: TRBV30
CDR3aa: CAWSRTANYGYTF
CDR3nt: TGTGCCTGGAGTCGCACAGCAAACTATGGCTACACCTTC

abundance: many
d_gene: NA
j_gene: TRBJ1-1
v_gene: TRBV6-5
CDR3aa: CASRSSGEAFF
CDR3nt: TGTGCCAGCAGATCGTCGGGTGAAGCTTTCTTT

abundance: NA
d_gene: NA
j_gene: TRBJ2-3
v_gene: TRBV10-2
CDR3aa: CASNQFTDTQYF
CDR3nt: TGCGCCAGCAACCAGTTCACAGATACGCAGTATTTT

abundance: NA
d_gene: NA
j_gene: TRBJ1-1
v_gene: TRBV20-1
CDR3aa: CSLSGDTEAFF
CDR3nt: TGCAGTCTCTCCGGGGACACTGAAGCTTTCTTT

abundance: NA
d_gene: NA
j_gene: TRBJ2-1
v_gene: TRBV10-3
CDR3aa: CAISDGLEQFF
CDR3nt: TGTGCCATCAGTGATGGACTAGAGCAGTTCTTC

abundance: once
d_gene: TRBD2
j_gene: TRBJ2-2
v_gene: TRBV27
CDR3aa: CASSLLAGTTGELFF
CDR3nt: TGTGCCAGCAGCCTACTAGCGGGGACCACCGGGGAGCTGTTTTTT

abundance: NA
d_gene: NA
j_gene: TRBJ1-1
v_gene: TRBV2
CDR3aa: CASSFTDNTEAFF
CDR3nt: TGTGCCAGCAGTTTTACAGACAACACTGAAGCTTTCTTT

abundance: NA
d_gene: TRBD1
j_gene: TRBJ1-1
v_gene: TRBV7-2
CDR3aa: CASSSARGRRTEAFF
CDR3nt: TGTGCCAGCAGCTCAGCTAGGGGGCGCAGGACTGAAGCTTTCTTT

abundance: NA
d_gene: TRBD2
j_gene: TRBJ2-1
v_gene: TRBV7-7
CDR3aa: CASSLEAGGNNEQFF
CDR3nt: TGTGCTAGCAGCTTAGAAGCGGGGGGTAACAATGAGCAGTTCTTC

abundance: few
d_gene: NA
j_gene: TRBJ2-1
v_gene: TRBV5-1
CDR3aa: CASSLAGNEQFF
CDR3nt: TGCGCCAGCAGCTTGGCGGGCAATGAGCAGTTCTTC

abundance: NA
d_gene: TRBD1
j_gene: TRBJ1-2
v_gene: TRBV6-5
CDR3aa: CASSYSRQGASYGYTF
CDR3nt: TGTGCCAGCAGTTACTCGAGACAGGGAGCTTCCTACGGCTACACCTTC

abundance: NA
d_gene: NA
j_gene: TRBJ1-4
v_gene: TRBV10-2
CDR3aa: CASSFPGHTTNEKLFF
CDR3nt: TGCGCCAGCAGCTTCCCGGGACACACAACTAATGAAAAACTGTTTTTT

abundance: NA
d_gene: TRBD1
j_gene: TRBJ2-2
v_gene: TRBV5-4
CDR3aa: CASSLAGTANTGELFF
CDR3nt: TGTGCCAGCAGCTTGGCCGGGACAGCGAACACCGGGGAGCTGTTTTTT

abundance: NA
d_gene: NA
j_gene: TRBJ2-7
v_gene: TRBV7-9
CDR3aa: CASSSAPTGSYEQYF
CDR3nt: TGTGCCAGCAGCTCGGCGCCAACGGGCTCCTACGAGCAGTACTTC

abundance: NA
d_gene: NA
j_gene: TRBJ2-3
v_gene: TRBV5-1
CDR3aa: CASSLVPGVTDTQYF
CDR3nt: TGCGCCAGCAGCTTGGTGCCGGGGGTCACAGATACGCAGTATTTT

abundance: few
d_gene: TRBD1
j_gene: TRBJ1-4
v_gene: TRBV6-5
CDR3aa: CASSKQGGNEKLFF
CDR3nt: TGTGCCAGCAGTAAACAGGGGGGGAATGAAAAACTGTTTTTT

abundance: NA
d_gene: NA
j_gene: TRBJ1-1
v_gene: TRBV9
CDR3aa: CASSPEAF
CDR3nt: TGTGCCAGCAGCCCAGAGGCCTTT

abundance: few
d_gene: TRBD1
j_gene: TRBJ1-2
v_gene: TRBV6-1
CDR3aa: CASSETIQGVQIDGYTF
CDR3nt: TGTGCCAGCAGTGAAACTATCCAGGGGGTACAGATCGATGGCTACACCTTC

abundance: NA
d_gene: NA
j_gene: TRBJ2-3
v_gene: TRBV11-2
CDR3aa: CASSPLLTPSTDTQYF
CDR3nt: TGTGCCAGCAGCCCCCTCCTTACTCCGAGCACAGATACGCAGTATTTT

abundance: few
d_gene: NA
j_gene: TRBJ2-1
v_gene: TRBV7-7
CDR3aa: CASSRGVGGYNEQFF
CDR3nt: TGTGCCAGCAGTAGAGGGGTGGGAGGCTACAATGAGCAGTTCTTC